This TCR beta chain was captured in a study of shared clonotypes between healthy human individuals (dated by TCRdb to the early 2020s). In terms of the full investigation: A few men and a couple of women, aged 18 to 49 years, made up the cohort. For each donor, three plates each were used for CD4 naive and CD4 memory, two plates were used for CD8 naive, and one plate was used for CD8 memory. The study deeply sequenced blood TCR repertoires of several healthy adults to estimate repertoire size and the extent of clonotype sharing between individuals. Libraries were prepared and TCR repertoires were sequenced by different laboratories using diverse techniques, in order to increase sequencing depth and limit assay-specific biases. Between about 0.85 and 9.5 billion PBMCs per donor were obtained by leukapheresis. What the authors observed across the whole study: The small number of donors limited the genetic and exposure-history diversity represented. Even with the large sequencing depth, rarefaction of the sorted-subset datasets indicated that sequencing was incomplete. When several donors were compared, the shared fraction of clonotypes was approximately 5% for naive CD4, around 3.6% for naive CD8, 2.3% for memory CD4, and about 0.36% for memory CD8. Compared with non-shared clonotypes, clonotypes shared by all four sorted-subset donors had higher generation probabilities. Pairwise subsampling led to the expectation that sequencing depth would affect the degree of clonotype sharing among donors. Estimated clonotype richness was generally larger for naive than for memory subsets. Only blood was sampled, and tissue TCR repertoires likely differ from those in blood.

About this clone itself: Its antigen has not been determined. No base quality information exists; no much larger clone differs at one position.

CDR1 MDHEN and CDR2 SYDVKM are derived from the germline V gene. Compared with germline, V lacks 5 bases and J lacks 4 bases; bases without a gene match: 13. The CDR3 spans 16 residues, from the cysteine through the phenylalanine. Of all the DNA, just the CDR3 is kept, 48 bases in frame from base 1. TCR CDR3 regions were amplified from genomic DNA by multiplex PCR using the deep immunoSEQ assay. Extracted genomic DNA from each cell subset was spread evenly across all wells of several immunoSEQ 96-well plates, with each plate serving as a replicate. For sorted subsets, approximately 0.2 ug of genomic DNA, equivalent to roughly 33,000 T cell genomes, went into each replicate PCR. The purified libraries were quantified using a Qubit 3.0 fluorometer, sized with a Bioanalyzer 2100, and then quantified again using the KAPA Library Quantification kit. Every immunoSEQ 96-well plate was sequenced on a separate single-read 150-cycle Illumina NextSeq 550 flow cell. The authors processed their data as follows. Because the immunoSEQ output included only junctional sequences and no quality scores, the filtering could not be the same as the filtering used for full-length reads. To assign V/J genes and CDR3, sequences were annotated using PyIR, a Python wrapper for IgBLAST v1.9, with IMGT germline references. Reads were filtered out if the reads had weak V/J assignments (E-value above 1e-6), no CDR3, stop codons, out-of-frame junctions, or ambiguous translated residues. V3J clonotypes were defined as sequences sharing an identical inferred V gene, J gene, and CDR3 amino acid sequence. To compute the percentage overlap between repertoires, the number of shared unique clonotypes was divided by the size of the smaller repertoire. Repertoire richness was assessed with RTK rarefaction, the Chao1 estimator, and Recon v2.1 estimates of unobserved clonotypes. OLGA was used to compute generation probabilities for all TCRbeta clonotypes that the gDNA method yielded from a handful of donors. In its TCRdb copy, this immuneACCESS table keeps in-frame sequences only and misses some clones. Where compared with another copy, unresolved V genes explain less than half of these, and the others have no known cause. V and J calls and clone size are those listed in that table; D and trimming were worked out from the DNA. The sample contains 950,000 to 1,100,000 clones, approximately 72% of them found a single time. The ten largest account for less than 1.5% of the sample.

Healthy HIV-negative adults with no recently reported acute infections or vaccinations were included as donors. Every donor was a Caucasian adult living in Nashville, Tennessee, USA. CD4+ T cells were enriched by magnetic negative selection; naive cells were then positively selected on CD45RA, and the negative fraction formed the memory subset. After blood collection by leukapheresis, PBMCs were isolated using Ficoll-Histopaque density gradient centrifugation and then cryopreserved in the vapor phase of liquid nitrogen. Analytical flow cytometry was used to check the purity and quantity of each magnetically sorted T cell population. Genomic DNA was isolated from each sorted fraction and quantified by UV absorbance on a Nanodrop 2000c.

Input material: memory CD4+ T cells sorted from blood. The cell subset or site label corresponds to: CD45RA-negative fraction. The rearranged segments are TRBV28 and TRBJ2-7, with TRBD1 identical over 8 junction bases. The receptor was isolated from a man younger than 35 in good health. CDR3 region: CASSVEVRTGRYEQYF. The nucleotides read TGTGCCAGCAGTGTAGAGGTGAGGACAGGGCGATACGAGCAGTACTTC.